This entry lists 15 T cell receptor beta chains sequenced from one sample in a study of identical twins. In TCRdb, the 5' RACE reads were re-called with MiXCR into one record per CDR3 protein. The repertoire holds hundreds of thousands of distinct CDR3 sequences, with 21% as singletons. This sample was also put to use in a study of T cells expressing NK-cell markers.

The sample comprised PBMCs. The receptors originated from a woman aged 18-35 years in good health.

The chain employs TRBV6-2 or TRBV6-3 and TRBJ2-7, with D unclear. The germline V gene has CDR1 MNHEY and CDR2 SVGEGT. V was shortened by 10 bases and J by 3 bases, with 25 bases between the two germline ends. The CDR3 runs to 16 residues. The CDR3 loop is CANNGRPEIPNYEQYF. CDR3 in DNA: TGTGCCAACAACGGACGCCCGGAAATACCTAACTACGAGCAGTACTTC.

Turning to this clonotype: Mismatch with germline at one junction end may stem from a read error. V usage is TRBV6-6 and J usage is TRBJ2-5; D gene uncertain. In germline, CDR1 is MNHNY, CDR2 SVGAGI (reference sequence). The CDR3 covers 12 residues. The DNA for the CDR3 is TGTGCCAGCACTTACGGAATGGGTGCCCAGTACTTC. Translated, it gives CASTYGMGAQYF.

The chain uses TRBV12-3 or TRBV12-4 and TRBJ2-5, with 7 positions matching TRBD2. The CDR3 contains 15 residues. Losses at the gene ends were 4 bases for V and 4 bases for J; bases not matched to a gene: 9. CDR3 sequence reads: CASSWERGRGETQYF. In DNA form, the CDR3 reads TGTGCCAGCAGTTGGGAGAGAGGGAGGGGAGAGACCCAGTACTTC.

The chain couples TRBV5-8 to TRBJ2-7; 11 nucleotides agree with TRBD1. The CDR3 loop spans 15 amino acids. Losses at the gene ends were 4 bases for V and 6 bases for J; bases not matched to a gene: 9. CDR1 is SGHTS and CDR2 is YDEGEE in the germline V gene. The CDR3 DNA sequence: TGTGCCAGCAGCCAGGGACAGGGGGGTCTTGGCGAGCAGTACTTC. Residues: CASSQGQGGLGEQYF. Full variable domain (outside the CDR3, taken from reference TRBV5-8 and TRBJ2-7): EAGVTQSPTHLIKTRGQQATLRCSPISGHTSVYWYQQALGLGLQFLLWYDEGEERNRGNFPPRFSGRQFPNYSSELNVNALELEDSALYLCASSQGQGGLGEQYFGPGTRLTVT.

J is TRBJ2-2 and V is TRBV5-5; weak D call: TRBD2 (5 bases). This CDR3 spans 16 amino acids. Germline V gives CDR1 SGHKS, CDR2 YYEKEE (reference sequence). V was trimmed by 1 base and J by 1 base, leaving 11 bases between them. The CDR3 DNA reads as TGTGCCAGCAGCTTGTTTCGGGGAATGAACACCGGGGAGCTGTTTTTT. Translation: CASSLFRGMNTGELFF. Full variable domain (missing parts from reference TRBV5-5 and TRBJ2-2): DAGVTQSPTHLIKTRGQQVTLRCSPISGHKSVSWYQQVLGQGPQFIFQYYEKEERGRGNFPDRFSARQFPNYSSELNVNALLLGDSALYLCASSLFRGMNTGELFFGEGSRLTVL.

This clonotype was found a few times. The chain joins TRBV10-1 to TRBJ2-5; D possibly corresponds to TRBD1 (6 bases). V lost 7 bases, J lost 4 bases, and 16 bases lay in between. The germline V gene encodes CDR1 WNHNN and CDR2 SYGVQD (reference sequence). The CDR3 is 14 amino acids. The CDR3 here is CASKTDQGGETQYF. In DNA, the CDR3 is TGCGCCAGCAAGACGGACCAAGGGGGAGAGACCCAGTACTTC.

Only a few counts were recorded for this clonotype. V gene TRBV20-1 combines with J gene TRBJ2-5; 10 bases are a match to TRBD2. CDR3 length: 14 residues. Looked up from germline, CDR1 is DFQATT and CDR2 is SNEGSKA (reference sequence). The junction had 7 bases not matched to a gene; V was cut back by 7 bases and J by 2 bases. The CDR3 DNA sequence: TGCAGTGGCCTAGCGGGAGTGTGGCAAGAGACCCAGTACTTC. It encodes CSGLAGVWQETQYF.

J is TRBJ2-1 and V is TRBV15; D is undetermined. The germline V and J ends were trimmed by 0 bases and 8 bases, with 17 bases remaining between them. The CDR3 runs to 16 residues. Germline-derived CDR1 and CDR2 are LNHNV and YYDKDF (reference sequence). CDR3 DNA: TGTGCCACCAGCAGAGAGGGAAGGTTGTGGTACGATGAGCAGTTCTTC. It translates to CATSREGRLWYDEQFF.

This clonotype was picked up many times. The chain uses TRBV20-1 and TRBJ2-3; D may match TRBD1 or TRBD2 (5 bases each). This CDR3 comprises 15 residues. Germline CDR1 and CDR2: DFQATT and SNEGSKA (reference sequence). Deletions cut 6 bases from V and 1 base from J, with 17 bases between. The CDR3 bases are TGCAGTGCCGGACCCAGGGAGAGTGGCACAGATACGCAGTATTTT. Protein product: CSAGPRESGTDTQYF.

This clonotype was observed a handful of times. The genes are TRBV20-1 and TRBJ1-6; D possibly corresponds to TRBD1 (5 bases). Trimming removed 3 bases from V and 3 bases from J, with 15 bases in between. Germline lookup yields CDR1 DFQATT and CDR2 SNEGSKA (reference sequence). The CDR3 extends over 16 amino acids. Here the CDR3 reads CSASSSTVSYNSPLHF. CDR3 coding DNA: TGCAGTGCTAGCTCCTCGACAGTCAGCTATAATTCACCCCTCCACTTT.

The rearrangement uses TRBV28 and TRBJ2-7; TRBD2 aligns across 14 bases. This CDR3 comprises 20 residues. Germline V gene data show CDR1 as MDHEN and CDR2 as SYDVKM. V shed 5 bases and J 3 bases; nucleotides not matched to a gene: 18. CDR3 DNA: TGTGCCAGCAGTCCTCTAACAGGCGGCGGGACTAGCGGGGGACACTACGAGCAGTACTTC. It codes for CASSPLTGGGTSGGHYEQYF. Full variable domain (outside the CDR3, taken from reference TRBV28 and TRBJ2-7): DVKVTQSSRYLVKRTGEKVFLECVQDMDHENMFWYRQDPGLGLRLIYFSYDVKMKEKGDIPEGYSVSREKKERFSLILESASTNQTSMYLCASSPLTGGGTSGGHYEQYFGPGTRLTVT.

The V and J genes are TRBV18 and TRBJ1-1; D is ambiguous. CDR1 and CDR2 from the germline V gene are KGHSH and LQKENI. The length of the CDR3 is 14 residues. V was shortened by 2 bases and J by 1 base, with 8 bases between the two germline ends. The CDR3 coding sequence is TGTGCCAGCTCACCAACGGTAAGGAACACTGAAGCTTTCTTT. This codes for CASSPTVRNTEAFF.

The chain joins TRBV12-3 or TRBV12-4 to TRBJ2-2; 9 bases are a match to TRBD2. The CDR3 length is 16 residues. V gave up 5 bases and J gave up 0 bases; unmatched junction bases: 4. The CDR3 spells CASSKAGGTNTGELFF. CDR3 DNA: TGTGCCAGCAGTAAAGCGGGGGGAACGAACACCGGGGAGCTGTTTTTT.

The chain links TRBV5-6 to TRBJ2-7; D might be TRBD1 or TRBD2, each matching 5 bases. The V gene lost 4 bases and the J gene lost 4 bases, with 18 bases spanning the gap. The germline CDR1 and CDR2 sequences are SGHDT and YYEEEE. The CDR3 has 15 residues. The CDR3 protein is CASSGQPGRLYEQYF. The CDR3 coding sequence is TGTGCCAGCAGCGGGCAGCCGGGACGACTATACGAGCAGTACTTC.

This clonotype was seen repeatedly, ten times or more. The chain couples TRBV10-1 to TRBJ2-1, with 9 bases lining up with TRBD1. Trimming at V came to 5 bases and at J to 5 bases, leaving 4 bases not matched to a gene. Germline V gene sequence: CDR1 WNHNN, CDR2 SYGVQD (reference sequence). The CDR3 has 14 amino acids. CDR3 sequence: CASSPQGANNEQFF. In DNA, the CDR3 is TGCGCCAGCAGTCCACAGGGGGCTAACAATGAGCAGTTCTTC.